Below, 18 T cell receptor beta chains from the same sample are listed, as sequenced in a study of T-cell memory formation after mild COVID-19. TCRdb re-analysed the 5' RACE reads in MiXCR, keeping a single row per CDR3 protein. This table has about 47,000 distinct CDR3 sequences, roughly 9.8% appearing once. Sequencing was carried out using PBMCs or a T cell subset sorted from them (not recorded which). Every receptor here comes from an adult woman who had mild COVID-19 (a few samples of this study predate the infection). Cell type and time point are not known.

This clonotype was seen at least ten times. The V gene is TRBV24-1, the J gene TRBJ2-5; D uncertain. The V end was cut by 9 bases, the J end by 6 bases, with 7 bases between. Germline values: CDR1 KGHDR, CDR2 SFDVKD. The CDR3 sequence is 10 residues long. This CDR3 is CATVHKTQYF. The DNA of the CDR3 is TGTGCCACCGTCCACAAGACCCAGTACTTC.

CDR3 sequence: CASSSSPGPSTDTQYF. CDR3 DNA: TGCGCCAGCAGCTCCTCTCCGGGACCCAGCACAGATACGCAGTATTTT. The chain recombines TRBV5-1 with TRBJ2-3, with D possibly called TRBD1 or TRBD2 (5 bases each). Deletions cut 3 bases from V and 0 bases from J, with 14 bases between. CDR1 and CDR2 from the germline V gene are SGHRS and YFSETQ. This CDR3 comprises 16 residues.

The genes are TRBV7-3 and TRBJ1-1; no clear D gene. Germline V gene sequence: CDR1 SGHTA, CDR2 FQGTGA. The germline V and J ends were trimmed by 3 bases and 3 bases, with 8 bases remaining between them. The CDR3 contains 13 residues. The DNA of the CDR3 is TGTGCCAGCAGCTTCGCCCGCGACACTGAAGCTTTCTTT. This sequence encodes CASSFARDTEAFF.

This clonotype was counted between two and nine times. V is TRBV7-9 and J is TRBJ1-2; D gene uncertain. Per the germline V gene, CDR1 is SEHNR and CDR2 is FQNEAQ (reference sequence). This CDR3 comprises 13 residues. The V and J ends lost 5 bases and 2 bases respectively, with 9 bases between them. DNA for the CDR3: TGTGCCAGCAGCGCCCCTGGCAACTATGGCTACACCTTC. Translated: CASSAPGNYGYTF.

There are a few counts of this clonotype. This chain connects TRBV3-1 to TRBJ2-7, with D perhaps matching TRBD2 (6 bases). CDR1 is LGHDT and CDR2 is YNNKEL in the germline V gene (reference sequence). The CDR3 is 14 residues long. V shed 1 base and J shed 3 bases, with 10 bases lying between them. The CDR3 DNA is TGTGCCAGCAGCCAAGTAGGAGGGAGCTACGAGCAGTACTTC. Translated, it gives CASSQVGGSYEQYF.

The genes are TRBV5-5 and TRBJ2-7; 8 bases align to TRBD1. Germline V gives CDR1 SGHKS, CDR2 YYEKEE (reference sequence). The CDR3 is 15 residues long. J lost 5 bases, V lost 3 bases, and 10 bases had no gene match. CDR3 bases: TGTGCCAGCAGCTCCCAGGGGACAGGCATAGACGAGCAGTACTTC. It encodes CASSSQGTGIDEQYF. The full variable domain, rest sourced from reference TRBV5-5 and TRBJ2-7, is DAGVTQSPTHLIKTRGQQVTLRCSPISGHKSVSWYQQVLGQGPQFIFQYYEKEERGRGNFPDRFSARQFPNYSSELNVNALLLGDSALYLCASSSQGTGIDEQYFGPGTRLTVT.

The table lists this clonotype with a few counts. The rearrangement joins TRBV30 to TRBJ1-1; D call uncertain. Germline assignment: CDR1 GTSNPN and CDR2 SVGIG (reference sequence). CDR3 length: 13 residues. The V end lost 4 bases, the J end lost 7 bases, and 16 bases lay between the germline ends. CDR3 DNA: TGTGCCTGGATTCAACCTAGGAAGGGTGAAGCTTTCTTT. Translated, it gives CAWIQPRKGEAFF. The full variable domain, in which reference TRBV30 and TRBJ1-1 provide the parts outside the CDR3, is SQTIHQWPATLVQPVGSPLSLECTVEGTSNPNLYWYRQAAGRGLQLLFYSVGIGQISSEVPQNLSASRPQDRQFILSSKKLLLSDSGFYLCAWIQPRKGEAFFGQGTRLTVV.

The rearrangement joins TRBV7-2 to TRBJ2-2; 10 bases fit TRBD2. The CDR3 consists of 17 residues. Trimming took 3 bases from V and 5 from J; bases not matched to a gene: 9. Germline CDR1 SGHTA, CDR2 FQGNSA. The CDR3 DNA follows: TGTGCCAGCAGCTTCGCCGGGACTAGCGTAGGGACCGGGGAGCTGTTTTTT. It yields the protein CASSFAGTSVGTGELFF.

This clonotype was found many times. The chain carries TRBV24-1 and TRBJ2-1; D is tentatively TRBD1 or TRBD2 (5 bases each). Trimming cost V 5 bases and J 0 bases, with 13 bases left between them. Germline values: CDR1 KGHDR, CDR2 SFDVKD. The CDR3 has 16 residues. The CDR3, as DNA: TGTGCCACCAGTGTCGGGGCAGGCTTCTCCTACAATGAGCAGTTCTTC. Protein: CATSVGAGFSYNEQFF.

This clonotype was counted only a few times. The chain recombines TRBV2 with TRBJ2-1; D gene ambiguous. Germline V CDR1 and CDR2: SNHLY, FYNNEI. Trimming shortened V by 6 bases and J by 9 bases, and 12 bases separated the two germline ends. The CDR3 is 12 amino acids. Written as DNA, the CDR3 is TGTGCCAGCAGCCCGACTGCTGGTGAGCAGTTCTTC. It encodes CASSPTAGEQFF.

The gene calls are TRBV12-3 or TRBV12-4 and TRBJ2-1; possible D gene TRBD2, 5 bases. V lost 7 bases and J 5 bases, leaving 18 bases between the germline ends. This CDR3 contains 15 residues. The CDR3 is CASTFVPAEDNEQFF. CDR3 in DNA: TGTGCCAGCACCTTCGTTCCAGCGGAGGACAATGAGCAGTTCTTC.

This clonotype showed up many times. The V gene is TRBV12-3 or TRBV12-4, the J gene TRBJ2-3, with a weak D call TRBD2 (7 bases). The V end was cut by 3 bases, the J end by 1 base, with 11 bases between. The CDR3 is made up of 15 amino acids. The CDR3 sequence is CASSLGGPGTDTQYF. In DNA, the CDR3 is TGTGCCAGCAGTTTGGGGGGGCCTGGCACAGATACGCAGTATTTT.

The rearrangement links TRBV7-2 to TRBJ2-5; maybe TRBD1 (5 bases). The CDR3 totals 14 residues. In germline, CDR1 is SGHTA, CDR2 FQGNSA. Trimming shortened V by 3 bases and J by 2 bases, and 10 bases separated the two germline ends. The CDR3 protein is CASSLNAGQETQYF. In DNA form, the CDR3 reads TGTGCCAGCAGCTTGAATGCAGGGCAAGAGACCCAGTACTTC.

The CDR3 reads CASSQVFSGTGFYNEQFF. The CDR3 DNA follows: TGCGCCAGCAGCCAAGTGTTCTCAGGGACAGGGTTTTACAATGAGCAGTTCTTC. This chain joins TRBV4-1 and TRBJ2-1; 9 bases match TRBD1. V dropped 1 base and J dropped 4; count of bases not matched to a gene: 11. Germline lookup yields CDR1 MGHRA and CDR2 YSYEKL. This CDR3 has 18 amino acids.

The V call is TRBV12-3 or TRBV12-4, the J call TRBJ1-3; 7 bases line up with TRBD1. Trimming removed 6 bases from V and 2 bases from J; junction bases left unmatched: 10. This CDR3 contains 16 residues. CDR3 nucleotide sequence: TGTGCCAGCAGCCGCAGACAGGGCGTAGCTGGAAACACCATATATTTT. It codes for CASSRRQGVAGNTIYF.

A few counts support this clonotype. This rearrangement joins TRBV4-2 to TRBJ2-7; TRBD2 might be the D (5 bases). Deletions cut 1 base from V and 6 bases from J, with 16 bases between. The germline V gene encodes CDR1 LGHNA and CDR2 YNFKEQ. The CDR3 contains 15 residues. The CDR3: CASSQGPAGRGEQYF. The CDR3, as DNA: TGTGCCAGCAGCCAAGGTCCCGCGGGTCGCGGCGAGCAGTACTTC.

This clonotype appeared a few times. This sequence joins TRBV3-1 and TRBJ1-1; TRBD1 might be the D (5 bases). Germline assignment: CDR1 LGHDT and CDR2 YNNKEL (reference sequence). The germline V and J ends were trimmed by 1 base and 3 bases, with 12 bases remaining between them. This CDR3 is built from 15 residues. The DNA of the CDR3 is TGTGCCAGCAGCCAAGGGGCCGGGGGGGACACTGAAGCTTTCTTT. It is translated as CASSQGAGGDTEAFF. Together with reference TRBV3-1 and TRBJ1-1, the CDR3 gives the full variable domain: DTAVSQTPKYLVTQMGNDKSIKCEQNLGHDTMYWYKQDSKKFLKIMFSYNNKELIINETVPNRFSPKSPDKAHLNLHINSLELGDSAVYFCASSQGAGGDTEAFFGQGTRLTVV.

V usage is TRBV7-9 and J usage is TRBJ2-7; 9 positions match TRBD1. The CDR3 has 15 residues. From germline, CDR1 is SEHNR and CDR2 FQNEAQ (reference sequence). V was pared by 4 bases and J by 3 bases, with 7 bases of the junction left unmatched. The CDR3 protein is CASSSPDRGLYEQYF. The CDR3 DNA is TGTGCCAGCAGCTCTCCGGACAGGGGACTCTACGAGCAGTACTTC.